This TCR beta chain was found in a study of vaccination and CD4 T cells after COVID-19. Treatment here: roughly 10-day PBMC culture with coronavirus spike peptide pools or control peptides (ViraFEST assay). Broader study findings: Median numbers of SARS-CoV-2-reactive clonotypes increased from 21 to 38 (not a significant change).

From germline, CDR1 is DFQATT and CDR2 SNEGSKA (reference sequence). Trimming took off 1 base at V and 6 bases at J, with 16 bases between the two ends. The CDR3 is 15 amino acids. Sequencing of DNA taken from cultured CD4+ T cells relied on the Oncomine TCR Beta short-read assay. TCRdb reprocessed the PCR reads with MiXCR, giving one entry per CDR3 protein. This table holds roughly 3,800 distinct CDR3 sequences, over 15% found once. By sample share, this clonotype is medium-sized. Its antigen remains unknown. Sequenced sample: CD4+ T cells from blood, cultured in vitro. V usage is TRBV20-1 and J usage is TRBJ1-5, with TRBD1 as a possible D gene (5 bases). The TCR was taken from a human donor who had recovered from COVID-19. The CDR3 here is CSARVGAGHSQPQHF. The CDR3 DNA follows: TGCAGTGCTAGAGTAGGTGCGGGGCACAGTCAGCCCCAGCATTTT.